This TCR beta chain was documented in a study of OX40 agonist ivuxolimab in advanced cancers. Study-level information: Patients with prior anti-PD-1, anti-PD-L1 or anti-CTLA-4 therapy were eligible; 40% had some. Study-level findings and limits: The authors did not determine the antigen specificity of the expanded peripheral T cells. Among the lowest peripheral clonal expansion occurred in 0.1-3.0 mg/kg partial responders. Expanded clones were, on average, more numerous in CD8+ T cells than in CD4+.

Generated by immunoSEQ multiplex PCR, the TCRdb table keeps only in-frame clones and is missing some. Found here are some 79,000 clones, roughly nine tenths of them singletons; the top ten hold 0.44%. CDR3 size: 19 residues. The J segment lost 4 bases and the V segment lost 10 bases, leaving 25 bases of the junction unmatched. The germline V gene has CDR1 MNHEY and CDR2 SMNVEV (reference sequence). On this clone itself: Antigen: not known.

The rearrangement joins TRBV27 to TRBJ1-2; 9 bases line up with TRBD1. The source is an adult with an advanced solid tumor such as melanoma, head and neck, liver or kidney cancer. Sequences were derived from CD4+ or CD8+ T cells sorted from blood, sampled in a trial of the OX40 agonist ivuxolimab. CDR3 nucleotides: TGTGCCACCCGATCCGCGGGCCCCCGCGGACAGGGGTTGAGCTATGGCTACACCTTC. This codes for CATRSAGPRGQGLSYGYTF.